The 7 T cell receptor beta chains below were found in one sample sequenced in a study of T cell responses to AZD1222 COVID-19 vaccine. Produced via immunoSEQ multiplex PCR; TCRdb's table is partial and in-frame only. This table has fewer than 150,000 clones, 88% appearing once. The sequences come from peripheral blood, collected on day 0 of AZD1222 vaccination. The receptors come from an adult in good health.

This chain connects TRBV5-8 to TRBJ2-7; tentative D call: TRBD1 (6 bases). The CDR3 runs 15 residues. The V and J ends lost 0 bases and 3 bases respectively, with 13 bases between them. Germline values: CDR1 SGHTS, CDR2 YDEGEE. This chain's CDR3 is CASSLVGQVYYEQYF. Here the CDR3 DNA reads TGTGCCAGCAGCTTGGTGGGACAAGTATACTACGAGCAGTACTTC.

This chain uses TRBV27 with TRBJ2-2; 10 positions agree with TRBD1. This CDR3 is built from 16 residues. J lost 4 bases, V lost 3 bases, and 5 bases had no gene match. The germline gives CDR1 MNHEY, CDR2 SMNVEV (reference sequence). CDR3 nucleotide sequence: TGTGCCAGCAGTTTCCTTGGGACAGGGGTCACCGGGGAGCTGTTTTTT. This codes for CASSFLGTGVTGELFF.

This clone was seen only once. The V gene is TRBV7-2, the J gene TRBJ1-1, with 8 bases aligning to TRBD1. Germline values: CDR1 SGHTA, CDR2 FQGNSA. The CDR3 runs 15 residues. V shed 5 bases, J shed 8 bases, and the junction held 13 bases outside the gene matches. The CDR3 loop is CASSGRTGPSLEAFF. The DNA of the CDR3 is TGTGCCAGCAGCGGACGGACAGGGCCCTCTCTCGAAGCTTTCTTT.

The rearrangement joins TRBV9 to TRBJ1-1; D is ambiguous. The V gene lost 3 bases and the J gene lost 3 bases, with 9 bases spanning the gap. Germline V gene lookup returns CDR1 SGDLS and CDR2 YYNGEE. The CDR3 has 13 residues. The CDR3: CASSERVDTEAFF. CDR3 nucleotides: TGTGCCAGCAGCGAGCGGGTAGACACTGAAGCTTTCTTT.

The genes are TRBV5-1 and TRBJ1-2; D uncertain. CDR3 length equals 14 residues. The germline V gene has CDR1 SGHRS and CDR2 YFSETQ. V lost 2 bases and J lost 8, with 16 bases in between. CDR3 nucleotides: TGCGCCAGCAGCTTTCCTTTCATGCGGATGGGCTACACCTTC. Protein: CASSFPFMRMGYTF.

This clone was seen a handful of times. The genes are TRBV19 and TRBJ2-3; D possibly uses TRBD1 or TRBD2 (7 bases each). This CDR3 is 15 amino acids long. Germline CDR1 and CDR2: LNHDA and SQIVND (reference sequence). V was cut by 6 bases and J by 6 bases, with 19 bases left in between. The CDR3 DNA reads as TGTGCCAGTAGGGGGGGGACAGCGGATCGGGATACGCAGTATTTT. Translated, it gives CASRGGTADRDTQYF.

The chain combines TRBV7-2 with TRBJ1-3; tentatively, D is TRBD1 (6 bases). V lost 1 base, J lost 2 bases, and 15 bases lay in between. The CDR3 has 17 amino acids. Germline V CDR1 and CDR2: SGHTA, FQGNSA. CDR3 sequence (DNA): TGTGCCAGCAGCTTAGACGTCCTCGGGGGCGCTGGAAACACCATATATTTT. Encoded protein: CASSLDVLGGAGNTIYF.